Below are 18 T cell receptor beta chains sequenced from a single sample in a study of CD8 T cells in Susac syndrome. Reverse transcription of roughly 0.5 to 1 ug RNA was carried out with random hexamers. TCRdb re-derived calls from the immunoSEQ multiplex PCR reads in MiXCR, one entry per CDR3 protein. The table includes approximately 170,000 distinct CDR3 sequences, around 92% detected once. Specimen: CD4+ T cells from PBMCs. These receptors all stem from a human donor in good health.

This rearrangement joins TRBV10-3 to TRBJ2-1; D unclear. CDR1 and CDR2 (germline): ENHRY, SYGVKD. V was cut by 0 bases and J by 1 base, with 10 bases left in between. The CDR3 spans 16 residues. The CDR3 bases are TGTGCCATCAGTGAGTCCGCAGCATTATCCTACAATGAGCAGTTCTTC. Protein sequence: CAISESAALSYNEQFF.

This clonotype was detected once. The chain uses TRBV4-3 and TRBJ2-7; D possibly corresponds to TRBD1 (6 bases). CDR1 is LGHNA and CDR2 is YSLEER in the germline V gene. The CDR3 is 15 residues long. V lost 5 bases, J lost 5 bases, and 19 bases lay in between. CDR3: CASSGEVRGKNEQYF. The CDR3 DNA reads TGCGCCAGCAGCGGAGAGGTCAGGGGAAAAAACGAGCAGTACTTC.

V gene TRBV7-2 combines with J gene TRBJ2-7; TRBD1 agrees at 7 bases. The length of the CDR3 is 12 residues. Germline V gene lookup returns CDR1 SGHTA and CDR2 FQGNSA. Losses at the gene ends were 5 bases for V and 8 bases for J; bases not matched to a gene: 6. In DNA, the CDR3 is TGTGCCAGCAGCGCAGGGGACAGACAGCAGTACTTC. As protein: CASSAGDRQQYF.

The chain carries TRBV30 and TRBJ2-7; D is undetermined. Per germline, CDR1 GTSNPN and CDR2 SVGIG (reference sequence). CDR3 length equals 11 residues. The V end lost 0 bases, the J end lost 4 bases, and 4 bases lay between the germline ends. This chain's CDR3 is CAWSVTYEQYF. CDR3 DNA sequence: TGTGCCTGGAGTGTAACGTACGAGCAGTACTTC. Variable domain in full (rest from reference TRBV30 and TRBJ2-7): SQTIHQWPATLVQPVGSPLSLECTVEGTSNPNLYWYRQAAGRGLQLLFYSVGIGQISSEVPQNLSASRPQDRQFILSSKKLLLSDSGFYLCAWSVTYEQYFGPGTRLTVT.

The V and J genes are TRBV24-1 and TRBJ1-2; 8 bases are shared with TRBD1. The V gene end was trimmed by 9 bases and the J gene end by 3 bases; junction bases not matched to a gene: 8. In germline, CDR1 is KGHDR, CDR2 SFDVKD. This CDR3 comprises 14 residues. The CDR3 protein is CATGQGQNHYGYTF. For the CDR3, the DNA is TGTGCCACCGGACAGGGCCAAAACCACTATGGCTACACCTTC.

The chain recombines TRBV20-1 with TRBJ1-2; D ambiguous. V was clipped by 3 bases and J by 5 bases, with 16 bases between them. In germline, CDR1 is DFQATT, CDR2 SNEGSKA (reference sequence). There are 14 residues in the CDR3. CDR3 region: CSARSILDGYGYTF. The CDR3 region has the DNA TGCAGTGCTAGGTCCATTTTGGATGGGTATGGCTACACCTTC.

The chain recombines TRBV24-1 with TRBJ2-3, with D possibly TRBD1 on 5 matching bases. The germline V gene encodes CDR1 KGHDR and CDR2 SFDVKD. V was pared by 3 bases and J by 0 bases, with 12 bases between. The CDR3 consists of 16 residues. Here the CDR3 reads CATSDRSRASTDTQYF. Here the CDR3 DNA reads TGTGCCACCAGTGATCGGAGCAGGGCGAGCACAGATACGCAGTATTTT.

CDR3 DNA sequence: TGTGCCAGCAGCATCGGACCGCACTCTGGAAACACCATATATTTT. Its translation: CASSIGPHSGNTIYF. J is TRBJ1-3 and V is TRBV13; D ambiguous. Trimming took 5 bases from V and 0 from J, leaving 11 bases between them. The CDR3 is 15 residues long. Germline CDR1 and CDR2: PRHDT and FYEKMQ (reference sequence).

V is TRBV28 and J is TRBJ2-5; D possibly corresponds to TRBD1 (6 bases). The germline V gene encodes CDR1 MDHEN and CDR2 SYDVKM. This CDR3 spans 16 amino acids. V lost 5 bases, J lost 10 bases, and 26 bases lay in between. CDR3 in DNA: TGTGCCAGCAGTCCCGTGACTGACAGGCCCAAGAGAAGCCAGTACTTC. Amino acids: CASSPVTDRPKRSQYF.

The rearrangement links TRBV5-1 to TRBJ1-4, with D possibly TRBD1 on 6 matching bases. Trimming removed 4 bases at V and 7 bases at J, with 14 bases between. The CDR3 is made up of 14 amino acids. Germline lookup yields CDR1 SGHRS and CDR2 YFSETQ. The DNA for the CDR3 is TGCGCCAGCAGCCCGGCACAGGGAGGTGAAAAACTGTTTTTT. Translating gives CASSPAQGGEKLFF.

This clonotype was seen a single time. The J gene is TRBJ2-7, the V gene TRBV29-1; D uncertain. The CDR3 is 12 residues long. CDR1 is SQVTM and CDR2 is ANQGSEA in the germline V gene. The CDR3 protein is CSALRALGEQYF. Here the CDR3 DNA reads TGCAGTGCTCTCCGGGCCCTAGGAGAGCAGTACTTC.

The chain joins TRBV4-1 to TRBJ1-1, with D perhaps matching TRBD1 (5 bases). Germline CDR1 and CDR2: MGHRA and YSYEKL. The CDR3 extends over 18 amino acids. V shed 2 bases and J shed 0 bases, with 19 bases lying between them. Here the CDR3 DNA reads TGCGCCAGCAGCCAAACCCCGCCGGGACTTTTTATGAACACTGAAGCTTTCTTT. Translation gives CASSQTPPGLFMNTEAFF.

The genes are TRBV29-1 and TRBJ1-1, with D possibly being TRBD1 (5 bases). V was cut by 4 bases and J by 6 bases, with 15 bases left in between. The CDR3 runs 13 residues. Per the germline V gene, CDR1 is SQVTM and CDR2 is ANQGSEA. The CDR3: CSVVGPIAAEAFF. In nucleotides, the CDR3 is TGCAGCGTTGTGGGGCCCATTGCGGCTGAAGCTTTCTTT.

V is TRBV10-2 and J is TRBJ2-7; D unresolved. The ends were cut back, 2 bases at V and 0 bases at J, with 11 bases in the middle. In germline, CDR1 is WSHSY, CDR2 SAAADI. This CDR3 is 15 amino acids long. The CDR3 region is CASSEEQASSYEQYF. The CDR3 DNA reads TGCGCCAGCAGTGAGGAGCAGGCAAGCTCCTACGAGCAGTACTTC.

V is TRBV20-1 and J is TRBJ1-1; a weak D match, TRBD1 (5 bases). The V gene lost 5 bases and the J gene lost 1 base, with 11 bases spanning the gap. This CDR3 is built from 13 residues. CDR1 and CDR2 from the germline V gene are DFQATT and SNEGSKA (reference sequence). The CDR3 nucleotides are TGCAGTGCTTTGGGACCGTCGAACACTGAAGCTTTCTTT. Encoded protein: CSALGPSNTEAFF.

This chain uses TRBV7-2 with TRBJ2-1, with no clear D. CDR1 is SGHTA, CDR2 FQGNSA, per germline. Trimming shortened V by 6 bases and J by 4 bases, and 13 bases separated the two germline ends. The CDR3 covers 14 residues. The CDR3 coding sequence is TGTGCCAGCAGTTTCGAGGCGGTTTACAATGAGCAGTTCTTC. Amino acids: CASSFEAVYNEQFF. Full variable domain (remainder filled in from reference TRBV7-2 and TRBJ2-1): GAGVSQSPSNKVTEKGKDVELRCDPISGHTALYWYRQSLGQGLEFLIYFQGNSAPDKSGLPSDRFSAERTGGSVSTLTIQRTQQEDSAVYLCASSFEAVYNEQFFGPGTRLTVL.

The V call is TRBV11-2, the J call TRBJ2-3, with D possibly being TRBD1 or TRBD2 (5 bases each). Trimming shortened V by 4 bases and J by 10 bases, and 15 bases separated the two germline ends. Germline V gene lookup returns CDR1 SGHAT and CDR2 FQNNGV. The CDR3 is made up of 13 amino acids. CDR3 in amino acids: CASSYSGAVAQYF. CDR3 DNA sequence: TGTGCCAGCAGCTACTCCGGGGCTGTGGCGCAGTATTTT.

The sample holds a few counts of this clonotype. V and J are TRBV14 and TRBJ2-3; D is uncertain. The CDR3 totals 12 residues. The V end lost 4 bases, the J end lost 6 bases, and 8 bases lay between the germline ends. From germline, CDR1 is SGHDN and CDR2 FVKESK. The CDR3 nucleotides read TGTGCCAGCAGCCCCCTGGTGGATACGCAGTATTTT. It encodes CASSPLVDTQYF.